This T cell receptor beta chain was observed in a study of cytomegalovirus exposure and HLA in healthy donors. The study's findings and limits: There were fewer than 200 TCR beta chains listed as cytomegalovirus-associated. According to a subsequent analysis, TCR clusters from the first cohort were inclined to appear together in the roughly 120 validation repertoires. Most TCRs appeared rarely, but some public TCRs recurred in many donors.

CDR3 size: 12 residues. Germline assignment: CDR1 MNHEY and CDR2 SMNVEV (reference sequence). The V end lost 6 bases, the J end lost 5 bases, and 9 bases lay between the germline ends. Note on this clone: The antigen is not known. The sample holds other DNA sequences that translate to the same CDR3.

The donors were part of the validation cohort, which consisted of over a hundred subjects and was separate from the first cohort of around 620 subjects. Repertoires were generated with immunoSEQ multiplex PCR, while TCRdb's copy carries only in-frame clones and drops some. Of roughly 60,000 clones in the sample, almost 97% are singletons; the top ten hold approximately 1%. This chain uses TRBV27 with TRBJ2-3; D may be TRBD1 (5 bases). The sequenced material came from PBMCs. This receptor was taken from a woman under 30 in good health and CMV-seronegative. CDR3 in amino acids: CASSPRGDTQYF. CDR3 bases: TGTGCCAGCAGCCCAAGGGGAGATACGCAGTATTTT.